This T cell receptor beta chain was recovered during a study of cytomegalovirus exposure and HLA in healthy donors. In this sample, this clone turned up a few times. Antigen unknown. Study-wide results and limits: In a later analysis, TCR beta V- and J-gene trimming was associated with a missense DCLRE1C variant. With further analysis later on, most CMV-associated TCR beta chains appeared HLA-restricted. Productive status was seen about 90% or about 30% of the time for most TCR beta V segments in an earlier analysis. The study recorded about 150 TCR beta chains that were cytomegalovirus-associated.

CDR1 is SGDLS and CDR2 is YYNGEE in the germline V gene. The length of the CDR3 is 12 residues. The ends were cut back, 3 bases at V and 4 bases at J, with 7 bases in the middle. 13 Jbeta primers and 60 Vbeta primers were used for the PCR. The assay was immunoSEQ multiplex PCR, and TCRdb's table has in-frame clones only and misses some. The sample consists of fewer than 200,000 clones, approximately 80% of them appearing once. The gene calls are TRBV9 and TRBJ2-5; no reliable D call. Sample: PBMCs. This clonotype originated in a man younger than 40 in good health and CMV-seropositive. DNA of the CDR3: TGTGCCAGCAGCGGAAGCACAGAGACCCAGTACTTC. It is translated as CASSGSTETQYF.